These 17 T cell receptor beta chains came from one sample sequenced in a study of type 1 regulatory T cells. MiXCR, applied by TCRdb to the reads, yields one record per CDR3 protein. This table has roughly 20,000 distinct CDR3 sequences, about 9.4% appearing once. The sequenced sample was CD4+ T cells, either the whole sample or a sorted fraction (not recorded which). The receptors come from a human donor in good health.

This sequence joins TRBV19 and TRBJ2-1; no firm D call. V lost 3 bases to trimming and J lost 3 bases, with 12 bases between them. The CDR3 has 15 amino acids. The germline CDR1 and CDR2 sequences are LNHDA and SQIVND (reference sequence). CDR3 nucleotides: TGTGCCAGTAGTATTACAAGCTCCAACTACAATGAGCAGTTCTTC. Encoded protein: CASSITSSNYNEQFF. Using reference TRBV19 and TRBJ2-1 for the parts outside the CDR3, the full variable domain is DGGITQSPKYLFRKEGQNVTLSCEQNLNHDAMYWYRQDPGQGLRLIYYSQIVNDFQKGDIAEGYSVSREKKESFPLTVTSAQKNPTAFYLCASSITSSNYNEQFFGPGTRLTVL.

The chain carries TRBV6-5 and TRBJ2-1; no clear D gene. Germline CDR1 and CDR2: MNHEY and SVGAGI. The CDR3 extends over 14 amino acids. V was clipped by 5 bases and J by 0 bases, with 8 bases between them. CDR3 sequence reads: CASSLMSSYNEQFF. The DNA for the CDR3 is TGTGCCAGCAGTCTTATGAGCTCCTACAATGAGCAGTTCTTC.

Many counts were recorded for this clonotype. CDR3: CASSTRTGRSREQYF. CDR3 DNA sequence: TGTGCCAGCAGTACCCGGACAGGGCGTTCGCGGGAGCAGTACTTC. This chain uses TRBV6-5 with TRBJ2-7; 8 positions agree with TRBD1. CDR3 size: 15 residues. The ends lost 5 bases at V and 7 bases at J; junction bases unmatched: 13. Germline-derived CDR1 and CDR2 are MNHEY and SVGAGI.

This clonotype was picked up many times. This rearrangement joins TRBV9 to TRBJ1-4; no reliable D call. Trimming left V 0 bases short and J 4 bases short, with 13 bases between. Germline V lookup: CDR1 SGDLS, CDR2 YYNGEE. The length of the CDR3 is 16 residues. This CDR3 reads CASSVEAGAINEKLFF. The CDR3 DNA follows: TGTGCCAGCAGCGTAGAGGCAGGCGCTATTAATGAAAAACTGTTTTTT.

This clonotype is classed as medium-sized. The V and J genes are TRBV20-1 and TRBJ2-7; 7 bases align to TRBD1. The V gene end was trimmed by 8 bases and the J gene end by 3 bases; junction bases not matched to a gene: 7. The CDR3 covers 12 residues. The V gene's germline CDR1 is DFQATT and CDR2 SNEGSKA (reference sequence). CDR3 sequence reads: CSSMGTVYEQYF. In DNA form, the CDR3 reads TGCAGTTCCATGGGGACAGTCTACGAGCAGTACTTC.

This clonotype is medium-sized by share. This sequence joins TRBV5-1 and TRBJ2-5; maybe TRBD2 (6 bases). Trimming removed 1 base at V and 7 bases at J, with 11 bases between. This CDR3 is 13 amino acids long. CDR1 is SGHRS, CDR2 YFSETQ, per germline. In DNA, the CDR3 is TGCGCCAGCAGCTTGTCGGAAGCGGGGACCCAGTACTTC. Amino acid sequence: CASSLSEAGTQYF.

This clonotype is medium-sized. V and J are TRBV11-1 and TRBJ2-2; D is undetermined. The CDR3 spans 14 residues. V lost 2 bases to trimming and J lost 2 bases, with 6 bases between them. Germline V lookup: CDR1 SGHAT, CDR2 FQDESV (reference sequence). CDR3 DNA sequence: TGTGCCAGCAGCTTAATGGCTAACACCGGGGAGCTGTTTTTT. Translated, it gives CASSLMANTGELFF.

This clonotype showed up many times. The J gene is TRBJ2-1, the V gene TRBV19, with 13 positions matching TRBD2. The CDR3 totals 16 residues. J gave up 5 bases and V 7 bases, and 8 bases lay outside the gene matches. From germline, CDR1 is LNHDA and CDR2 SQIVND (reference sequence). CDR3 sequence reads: CASKFSGLAGNNEQFF. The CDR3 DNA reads TGTGCCAGTAAATTTTCGGGACTAGCGGGAAACAATGAGCAGTTCTTC.

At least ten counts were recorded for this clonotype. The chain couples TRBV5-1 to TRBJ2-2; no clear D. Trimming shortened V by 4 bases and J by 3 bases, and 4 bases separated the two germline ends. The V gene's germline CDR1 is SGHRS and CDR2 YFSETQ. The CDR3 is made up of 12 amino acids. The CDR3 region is CASSVDTGELFF. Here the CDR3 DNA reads TGCGCCAGCAGCGTGGACACCGGGGAGCTGTTTTTT.

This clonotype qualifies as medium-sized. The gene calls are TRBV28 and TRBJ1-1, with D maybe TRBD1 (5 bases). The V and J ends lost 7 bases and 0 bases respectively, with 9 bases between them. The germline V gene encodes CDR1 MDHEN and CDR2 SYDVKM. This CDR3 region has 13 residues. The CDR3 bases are TGTGCCAGCAAGGACACTATGAACACTGAAGCTTTCTTT. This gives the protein CASKDTMNTEAFF.

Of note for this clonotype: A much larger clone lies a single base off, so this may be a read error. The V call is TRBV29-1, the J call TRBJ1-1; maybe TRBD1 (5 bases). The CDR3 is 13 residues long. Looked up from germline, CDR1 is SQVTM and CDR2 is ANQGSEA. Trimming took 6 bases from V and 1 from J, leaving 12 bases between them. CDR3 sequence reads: CSVKTAENTEAFF. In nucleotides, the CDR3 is TGCAGCGTGAAGACAGCTGAGAACACTGAAGCTTTCTTT. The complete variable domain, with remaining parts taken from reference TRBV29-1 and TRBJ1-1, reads SAVISQKPSRDICQRGTSLTIQCQVDSQVTMMFWYRQQPGQSLTLIATANQGSEATYESGFVIDKFPISRPNLTFSTLTVSNMSPEDSSIYLCSVKTAENTEAFFGQGTRLTVV.

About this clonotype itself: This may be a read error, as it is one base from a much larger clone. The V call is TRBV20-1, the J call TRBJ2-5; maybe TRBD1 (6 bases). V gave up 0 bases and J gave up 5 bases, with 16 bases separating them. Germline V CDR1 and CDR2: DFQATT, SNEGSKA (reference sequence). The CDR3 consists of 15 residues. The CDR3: CSARDTLARGETQYF. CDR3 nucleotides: TGCAGTGCTAGAGATACCCTCGCGAGGGGGGAGACCCAGTACTTC.

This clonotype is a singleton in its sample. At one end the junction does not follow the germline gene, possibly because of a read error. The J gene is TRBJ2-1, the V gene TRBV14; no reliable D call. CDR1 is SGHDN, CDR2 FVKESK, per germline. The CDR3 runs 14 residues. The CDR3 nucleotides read TGTGCCAGCAGCCAAGAGTTGAAGGGTGTTGAGGAGTTCTTC. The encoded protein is CASSQELKGVEEFF.

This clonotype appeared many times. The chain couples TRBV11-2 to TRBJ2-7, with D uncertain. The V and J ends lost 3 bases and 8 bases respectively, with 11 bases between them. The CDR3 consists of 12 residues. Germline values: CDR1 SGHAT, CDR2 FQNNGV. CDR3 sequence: CASSFTQNQQYF. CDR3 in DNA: TGTGCCAGCAGCTTCACCCAGAACCAGCAGTACTTC.

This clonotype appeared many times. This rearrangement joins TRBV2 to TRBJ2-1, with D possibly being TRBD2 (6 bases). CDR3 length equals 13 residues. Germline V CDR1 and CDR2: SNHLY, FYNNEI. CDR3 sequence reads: CATARGPQGEQFF. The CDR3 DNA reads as TGTGCTACCGCGCGGGGACCCCAGGGCGAGCAGTTCTTC.

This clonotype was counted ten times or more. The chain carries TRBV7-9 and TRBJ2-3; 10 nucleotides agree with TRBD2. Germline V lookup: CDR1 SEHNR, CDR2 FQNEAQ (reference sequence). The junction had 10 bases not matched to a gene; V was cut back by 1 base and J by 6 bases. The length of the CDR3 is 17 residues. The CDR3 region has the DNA TGTGCCAGCAGCTTAGGAGTGGCTAGCGGGAGTGACGATACGCAGTATTTT. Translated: CASSLGVASGSDDTQYF.

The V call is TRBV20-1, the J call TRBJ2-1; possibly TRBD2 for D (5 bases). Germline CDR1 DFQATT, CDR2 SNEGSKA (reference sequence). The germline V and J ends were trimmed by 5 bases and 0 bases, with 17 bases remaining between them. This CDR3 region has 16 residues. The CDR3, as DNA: TGCAGTGCTTTTACCTCTAGCACCCTCTCCTACAATGAGCAGTTCTTC. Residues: CSAFTSSTLSYNEQFF.